A single sample gave rise to the 25 T cell receptor beta chains below, sequenced in a study of PD-1 blockade in classical Hodgkin lymphoma. Time point of the sample: cycle 4 day 1 (C4D1), after about 6 weeks of nivolumab. All patients relapsed after autologous stem cell transplantation, and brentuximab vedotin exposure varied. TCRdb's copy holds only in-frame clones and misses some; the assay was immunoSEQ multiplex PCR. The table lists tens of thousands of clones, roughly nine tenths of them singletons. The specimen comprised peripheral blood mononuclear cells (PBMCs), sampled before the fourth cycle of nivolumab. These receptors all come from a human donor with classical Hodgkin lymphoma.

The chain has TRBV5-1 and TRBJ1-1; TRBD1 matches 7 bases. This CDR3 has 13 residues. Germline V gene data show CDR1 as SGHRS and CDR2 as YFSETQ. J gave up 10 bases and V 4 bases, and 10 bases lay outside the gene matches. CDR3 residues: CASSPPEGARAFF. CDR3 nucleotide sequence: TGCGCCAGCAGCCCCCCGGAGGGGGCTAGAGCTTTCTTT.

The count of this clone is one. V gene TRBV28 combines with J gene TRBJ2-1; 11 nucleotides align to TRBD1. Unmatched junction bases numbered 2, after V lost 6 bases and J lost 1 base. The length of the CDR3 is 15 residues. Per germline, CDR1 MDHEN and CDR2 SYDVKM. Here the CDR3 DNA reads TGTGCCAGCAGAGGACAGGGGGCGTCCTACAATGAGCAGTTCTTC. Encoded protein: CASRGQGASYNEQFF.

This clone was detected only once. The rearrangement joins TRBV7-8 to TRBJ2-3; D unresolved. This CDR3 region has 16 residues. Trimming cost V 1 base and J 4 bases, with 15 bases left between them. The germline V gene encodes CDR1 SGHVS and CDR2 FQNEAQ. CDR3 coding DNA: TGTGCCAGCAGCTTAGGTGGTGGAACGACTGCAGATACGCAGTATTTT. Translating gives CASSLGGGTTADTQYF.

The chain links TRBV10-3 to TRBJ2-7; D unclear. The CDR3 is 12 residues long. Germline V gene sequence: CDR1 ENHRY, CDR2 SYGVKD. V was trimmed by 6 bases and J by 2 bases, leaving 8 bases between them. The CDR3: CAIRTYTYEQYF. As DNA, the CDR3 is TGTGCCATCAGGACATACACCTACGAGCAGTACTTC.

CDR3 bases: TGTGCCAGTACCTTAGCGGGGACCACAGATACGCAGTATTTT. Amino acids: CASTLAGTTDTQYF. The V call is TRBV19, the J call TRBJ2-3; 8 bases line up with TRBD2. J lost 2 bases, V lost 7 bases, and 5 bases had no gene match. The CDR3 extends over 14 amino acids. The germline gives CDR1 LNHDA, CDR2 SQIVND (reference sequence).

The chain has TRBV5-1 and TRBJ2-3; D gene uncertain. The V end was cut by 4 bases, the J end by 2 bases, with 11 bases between. The CDR3 extends over 14 amino acids. Germline lookup yields CDR1 SGHRS and CDR2 YFSETQ. The CDR3 loop reads CASSLGRITDTQYF. The CDR3, as DNA: TGCGCCAGCAGCCTCGGACGGATCACAGATACGCAGTATTTT.

This chain connects TRBV6-4 to TRBJ2-2; TRBD2 matches 9 bases. V lost 0 bases and J lost 7; bases outside the gene matches: 3. The CDR3 spans 15 residues. Germline V gives CDR1 MRHNA, CDR2 SNTAGT. CDR3 amino acids: CASSDSAGGGGELFF. Written as DNA, the CDR3 is TGTGCCAGCAGTGACTCAGCGGGAGGTGGCGGGGAGCTGTTTTTT.

The table lists this clone with a few counts. This rearrangement joins TRBV7-9 to TRBJ2-7; D is perhaps TRBD2 (6 bases). The germline V gene has CDR1 SEHNR and CDR2 FQNEAQ (reference sequence). V lost 6 bases, J lost 2 bases, and 17 bases lay in between. This CDR3 is built from 15 residues. Here the CDR3 DNA reads TGTGCCAGCAGTACCACCGGGGGACGGACCTACGAGCAGTACTTC. Protein product: CASSTTGGRTYEQYF.

The gene calls are TRBV6-5 and TRBJ2-7, with D uncertain. Per the germline V gene, CDR1 is MNHEY and CDR2 is SVGAGI. The CDR3 runs to 15 residues. Trimming removed 4 bases at V and 2 bases at J, with 15 bases between. The CDR3 DNA is TGTGCCAGCAGTTTCCAGCCAAACAGTCCCTACGAGCAGTACTTC. Amino acids: CASSFQPNSPYEQYF.

The rearrangement joins TRBV5-1 to TRBJ2-5, with 9 bases lining up with TRBD2. With 4 bases clipped from V and 2 bases from J, the junction kept 9 bases outside the gene matches. CDR3 length: 16 residues. Looked up from germline, CDR1 is SGHRS and CDR2 is YFSETQ. The CDR3 loop reads CASSPTRLAEQETQYF. CDR3 sequence (DNA): TGCGCCAGCAGCCCCACCCGACTAGCGGAACAAGAGACCCAGTACTTC.

The chain joins TRBV4-1 to TRBJ2-5; 9 positions agree with TRBD1. From germline, CDR1 is MGHRA and CDR2 YSYEKL. V shed 1 base, J shed 4 bases, and the junction held 1 base outside the gene matches. This CDR3 contains 14 residues. The DNA of the CDR3 is TGCGCCAGCAGCCAAGGGGGACAGGGAGAGACCCAGTACTTC. It translates to CASSQGGQGETQYF.

The chain has TRBV15 and TRBJ2-3; 10 bases are shared with TRBD2. V lost 7 bases to trimming and J lost 2 bases; unmatched junction nucleotides: 12. This CDR3 has 17 amino acids. The germline V gene has CDR1 LNHNV and CDR2 YYDKDF (reference sequence). In DNA, the CDR3 is TGTGCCACCACCAAGAGGGTAGCGGGGGGACTCACAGATACGCAGTATTTT. Protein sequence: CATTKRVAGGLTDTQYF.

The chain carries TRBV5-1 and TRBJ2-7; no clear D gene. CDR1 is SGHRS and CDR2 is YFSETQ in the germline V gene. V gave up 6 bases and J gave up 3 bases, with 7 bases separating them. The CDR3 totals 11 residues. The CDR3 region is CASTPGYEQYF. In DNA, the CDR3 is TGCGCCAGCACCCCGGGCTACGAGCAGTACTTC.

This clone was recorded only once. The chain joins TRBV6-5 to TRBJ2-7; D gene unclear. The CDR3 covers 14 residues. CDR1 and CDR2 from the germline V gene are MNHEY and SVGAGI. The ends were cut back, 0 bases at V and 1 base at J, with 7 bases in the middle. The CDR3 loop is CASSYSWASYEQYF. DNA for the CDR3: TGTGCCAGCAGTTACTCGTGGGCATCCTACGAGCAGTACTTC.

The genes are TRBV21-1 and TRBJ2-5; the table calls TRBD1, which could not be checked here. TRBV21-1 is deemed a pseudogene. The CDR3 consists of 16 residues. CDR3 sequence: CASSTPGLVKWETQYF. The CDR3 DNA follows: TGTGCCAGCAGCACTCCAGGGCTGGTTAAGTGGGAGACCCAGTACTTC.

This clone was counted once. The gene calls are TRBV2 and TRBJ1-1; D uncertain. The CDR3 spans 12 residues. The germline CDR1 and CDR2 sequences are SNHLY and FYNNEI. Between the trimmed V and J ends, which lost 4 bases and 1 base, there was a span of 4 bases. In DNA form, the CDR3 reads TGTGCCAGCAGTGCGAAGAACACTGAAGCTTTCTTT. This translates into CASSAKNTEAFF.

The chain is built from TRBV5-1 and TRBJ1-1; D uncertain. The ends were cut back, 4 bases at V and 0 bases at J, with 16 bases in the middle. There are 16 residues in the CDR3. Germline lookup yields CDR1 SGHRS and CDR2 YFSETQ. The CDR3 loop is CASSHLVSGMNTEAFF. The CDR3 DNA reads as TGCGCCAGCAGCCACCTGGTCTCGGGGATGAACACTGAAGCTTTCTTT. The full variable domain, in which reference TRBV5-1 and TRBJ1-1 provide the parts outside the CDR3, is KAGVTQTPRYLIKTRGQQVTLSCSPISGHRSVSWYQQTPGQGLQFLFEYFSETQRNKGNFPGRFSGRQFSNSRSEMNVSTLELGDSALYLCASSHLVSGMNTEAFFGQGTRLTVV.

The gene calls are TRBV5-1 and TRBJ1-1, with D tentatively TRBD1 (5 bases). This CDR3 contains 16 residues. Germline V CDR1 and CDR2: SGHRS, YFSETQ. Trimming removed 4 bases at V and 3 bases at J, with 19 bases between. The CDR3 DNA reads as TGCGCCAGCAGCCCAACCACCCTTGGGGCGGACACTGAAGCTTTCTTT. Translation: CASSPTTLGADTEAFF.

The rearrangement links TRBV19 to TRBJ2-5, with 9 bases identical to TRBD1. The CDR3 consists of 15 residues. The V segment lost 6 bases and the J segment 4 bases; nucleotides outside the gene matches: 9. CDR1 and CDR2 from the germline V gene are LNHDA and SQIVND (reference sequence). CDR3 nucleotide sequence: TGTGCCAGTAGAGGGACAGGGAAGGAAGGAGAGACCCAGTACTTC. It codes for CASRGTGKEGETQYF.

The chain is built from TRBV5-1 and TRBJ2-3; D is possibly TRBD1 or TRBD2 (5 bases each). Germline CDR1 is SGHRS and CDR2 is YFSETQ. This CDR3 is built from 14 residues. V was cut by 7 bases and J by 3 bases, with 15 bases left in between. CDR3: CASYDRGVTDTQYF. The DNA of the CDR3 is TGCGCCAGCTATGACCGGGGCGTGACAGATACGCAGTATTTT.

The V call is TRBV21-1, the J call TRBJ1-6; TRBD1 is taken as the D call from the table, unchecked against the DNA. TRBV21-1 is a pseudogene locus. The CDR3 extends over 14 amino acids. CDR3 DNA: TGTGCCAGCAGCAAAGCGTCAGGGGTATCACCCCTCCACTTT. Protein: CASSKASGVSPLHF.

The chain joins TRBV10-3 to TRBJ1-2; D is possibly TRBD1 (5 bases). This CDR3 has 13 residues. Germline CDR1 ENHRY, CDR2 SYGVKD. Trimming left V 7 bases short and J 0 bases short, with 9 bases between. CDR3 amino acids: CAIKGASNYGYTF. In DNA form, the CDR3 reads TGTGCCATCAAAGGGGCTTCTAACTATGGCTACACCTTC.

The chain is built from TRBV5-1 and TRBJ1-3; 7 bases map to TRBD1. V gave up 2 bases and J gave up 0 bases; unmatched junction bases: 5. Germline V lookup: CDR1 SGHRS, CDR2 YFSETQ. The CDR3 loop spans 16 amino acids. CDR3 sequence: CASSLEGARSGNTIYF. Written as DNA, the CDR3 is TGCGCCAGCAGCTTAGAGGGGGCGCGCTCTGGAAACACCATATATTTT. Variable domain in full (rest from reference TRBV5-1 and TRBJ1-3): KAGVTQTPRYLIKTRGQQVTLSCSPISGHRSVSWYQQTPGQGLQFLFEYFSETQRNKGNFPGRFSGRQFSNSRSEMNVSTLELGDSALYLCASSLEGARSGNTIYFGEGSWLTVV.

This clone was seen once. This sequence joins TRBV5-1 and TRBJ1-4; D not certain. V shed 6 bases and J shed 0 bases, with 9 bases lying between them. CDR1 is SGHRS and CDR2 is YFSETQ in the germline V gene. CDR3 length: 14 amino acids. DNA of the CDR3: TGCGCCAGCACCCCCGAATCAACTAATGAAAAACTGTTTTTT. Its translation is CASTPESTNEKLFF.

The chain carries TRBV14 and TRBJ1-2; D remains ambiguous. Per germline, CDR1 SGHDN and CDR2 FVKESK. This CDR3 contains 13 residues. Trimming cost V 4 bases and J 0 bases, with 6 bases left between them. The CDR3, as DNA: TGTGCCAGCAGCCTCCCGGCTAACTATGGCTACACCTTC. It is translated as CASSLPANYGYTF.